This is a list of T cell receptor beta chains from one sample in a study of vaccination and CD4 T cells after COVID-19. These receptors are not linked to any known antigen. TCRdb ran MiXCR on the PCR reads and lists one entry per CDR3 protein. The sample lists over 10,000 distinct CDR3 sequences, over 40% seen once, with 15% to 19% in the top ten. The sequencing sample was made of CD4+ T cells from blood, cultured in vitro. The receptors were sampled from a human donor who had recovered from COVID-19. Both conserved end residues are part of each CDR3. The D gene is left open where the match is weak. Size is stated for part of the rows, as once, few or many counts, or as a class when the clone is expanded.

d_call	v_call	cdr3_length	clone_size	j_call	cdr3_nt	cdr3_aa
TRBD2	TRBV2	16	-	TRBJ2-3	TGTGCCAGCAGCCGAGAGGGCGGGAGGGCCACAGATACGCAGTATTTT	CASSREGGRATDTQYF
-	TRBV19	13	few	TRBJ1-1	TGTGCCAGTAGTATAGGCATGAACACTGAAGCTTTCTTT	CASSIGMNTEAFF
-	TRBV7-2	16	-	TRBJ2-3	TGTGCCAGCAGCTCATCCTCGGGACAACTCACAGATACGCAGTATTTT	CASSSSSGQLTDTQYF
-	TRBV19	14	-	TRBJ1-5	TGTGCCAGTACAGGGTCAAATCGCAATCAGCCCCAGCATTTT	CASTGSNRNQPQHF
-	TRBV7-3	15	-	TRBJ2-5	TGTGCCAGCAGCCGCTCCGGGACACCCCAAGAGACCCAGTACTTC	CASSRSGTPQETQYF
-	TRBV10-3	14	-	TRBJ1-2	TGTGCCATCAGTGAGTCACGGGGCGACTATGGCTACACCTTC	CAISESRGDYGYTF
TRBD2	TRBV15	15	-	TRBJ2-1	TGTGCCACCAGCAGAGGGCCGGGACTAGTGAATGAGCAGTTCTTC	CATSRGPGLVNEQFF
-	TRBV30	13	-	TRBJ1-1	TGTGCCTGGAGCGGGGACAACCGAGATCAAGCTTTCTTT	CAWSGDNRDQAFF
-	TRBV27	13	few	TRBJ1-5	TGTGCCCGACCAGAGGGGGGGAACCAGCCCCAGCATTTT	CARPEGGNQPQHF
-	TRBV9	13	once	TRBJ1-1	TGTGCCAGCAGCGTAGCGTGGTACACTGAAGCTTTCTTT	CASSVAWYTEAFF
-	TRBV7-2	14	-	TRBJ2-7	TGTGCCAGCAGCTTATCGACTAGAACCTACGAGCAGTACTTC	CASSLSTRTYEQYF
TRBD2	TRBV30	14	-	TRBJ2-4	TGTGCCTGGAGGCGGGAGGGGGCCAAAAACATTCAGTACTTC	CAWRREGAKNIQYF
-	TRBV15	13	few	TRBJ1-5	TGTGCCACCAGCATGGAGAGCAATCAGCCCCAGCATTTT	CATSMESNQPQHF
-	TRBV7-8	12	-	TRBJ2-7	TGTGCCAGCAGCTTAGCAGGGAGCGAGCAGTACTTC	CASSLAGSEQYF
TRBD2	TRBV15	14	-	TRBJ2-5	TGTGCCACCAGGGGGACTAGCGGCCAAGAGACCCAGTACTTC	CATRGTSGQETQYF
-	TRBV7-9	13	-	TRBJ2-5	TGTGCCAGCAGCTTTAGGGGGCAAGAGACCCAGTACTTC	CASSFRGQETQYF
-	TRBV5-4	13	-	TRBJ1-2	TGTGCCAGCAGCTTGGCCCGGAACTATGGCTACACCTTC	CASSLARNYGYTF
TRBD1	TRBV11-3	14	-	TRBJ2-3	TGTGCCAGCAGCATGGGACAGGGATCAGATACGCAGTATTTT	CASSMGQGSDTQYF
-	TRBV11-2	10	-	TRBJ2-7	TGTGCCACCGGGGAATACGAGCAGTACTTC	CATGEYEQYF
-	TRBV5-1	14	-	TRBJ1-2	TGCGCCAGCAGCTTGGACACAGGGTACTATGGCTACACCTTC	CASSLDTGYYGYTF
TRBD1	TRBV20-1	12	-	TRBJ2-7	TGCAGTCGGGACAGTGAACTAGACGAGCAGTACTTC	CSRDSELDEQYF
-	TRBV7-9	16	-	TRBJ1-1	TGTGCCAGCAGTATATTACTGGGGGTCACCGCTACTGAAGCTTTCTTT	CASSILLGVTATEAFF
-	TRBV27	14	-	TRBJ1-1	TGTGCCAGCAGCGATAGAAGGGCGGTCACTGAAGCTTTCTTT	CASSDRRAVTEAFF
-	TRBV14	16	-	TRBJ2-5	TGTGCCAGCAGCCAAGGTTGGCTAGCATCCCCAGAGACCCAGTACTTC	CASSQGWLASPETQYF
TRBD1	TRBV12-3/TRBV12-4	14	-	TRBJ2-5	TGTGCCAGCAGTCCAGGGGACAGGAGGGAGACCCAGTACTTC	CASSPGDRRETQYF
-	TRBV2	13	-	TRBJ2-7	TGTGCCAGCAGTGAAACCCTAACCTACGAGCAGTACTTC	CASSETLTYEQYF
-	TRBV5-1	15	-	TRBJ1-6	TGCGCCAGCAGCCTAACGGGCTACGATAATTCACCCCTCCACTTT	CASSLTGYDNSPLHF
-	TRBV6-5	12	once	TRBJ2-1	TGTGCCAGCAGTTACAGTTACAATGAGCAGTTCTTC	CASSYSYNEQFF
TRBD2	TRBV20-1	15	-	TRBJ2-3	TGCAGTGCTAGCGGGGTAGCGGGAACGTCAGATACGCAGTATTTT	CSASGVAGTSDTQYF
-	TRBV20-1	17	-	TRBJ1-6	TGCAGTGCTAGAGACGGTAGGGGGAGCTCCTATAATTCACCCCTCCACTTT	CSARDGRGSSYNSPLHF
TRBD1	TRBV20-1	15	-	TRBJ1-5	TGCAGTGCAACTACCGGGACAGGGGTGCGTCAGCCCCAGCATTTT	CSATTGTGVRQPQHF
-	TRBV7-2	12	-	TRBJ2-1	TGTGCCAGCAGCTACTTCTACAATGAGCAGTTCTTC	CASSYFYNEQFF
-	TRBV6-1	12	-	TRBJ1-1	TGTGCCAGCAGCGAGGCCAGGGCTGAAGCTTTCTTT	CASSEARAEAFF
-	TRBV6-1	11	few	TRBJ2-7	TGTGCCAGCAGTGATCCTCGGGAGCAGTACTTC	CASSDPREQYF
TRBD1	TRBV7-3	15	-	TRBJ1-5	TGTGCCAGCGGGGGACAGTCCGATAGCAATCAGCCCCAGCATTTT	CASGGQSDSNQPQHF
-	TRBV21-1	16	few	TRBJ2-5	TGTGCCAGCTTTAGCAAGGGACAGACGATCCAAGAGACCCAGTACTTC	CASFSKGQTIQETQYF
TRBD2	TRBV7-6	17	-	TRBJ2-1	TGTGCCAGCAGCTTATTATCCCGTAGCGGGAGTTCCCCAAAGCAGTTCTTC	CASSLLSRSGSSPKQFF
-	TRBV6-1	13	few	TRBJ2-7	TGTGCCAGCAGCGGATCTTTCTCTTACGAGCAGTACTTC	CASSGSFSYEQYF
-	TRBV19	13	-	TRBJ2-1	TGTGCCAGTAGTATAGCCCCACTGCCCCAGCGGATCTTC	CASSIAPLPQRIF
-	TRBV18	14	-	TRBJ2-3	TGTGCCAGCTCACCCATAACAAGCACAGATACGCAGTATTTT	CASSPITSTDTQYF